This entry describes one T cell receptor beta chain. This CDR3 contains 14 residues. CDR1 and CDR2 from the germline V gene are SGHRS and YFSETQ. The ends were cut back, 2 bases at V and 0 bases at J, with 8 bases in the middle. TCRdb's copy holds only in-frame clones and misses some; the assay was immunoSEQ multiplex PCR. Altogether about 120,000 clones are present, roughly nine tenths being singletons, with the ten largest covering approximately 1.4%. The record originates from a study of T cell responses to AZD1222 COVID-19 vaccine. The chain uses TRBV5-1 and TRBJ1-2; possibly TRBD1 for D (5 bases). The specimen was peripheral blood, collected 28 days after the second AZD1222 dose. This clonotype was sampled from an adult who received the AZD1222 COVID-19 vaccine. In DNA, the CDR3 is TGCGCCAGCAGCTTAGACAGCTCTAACTATGGCTACACCTTC. The encoded protein is CASSLDSSNYGYTF.